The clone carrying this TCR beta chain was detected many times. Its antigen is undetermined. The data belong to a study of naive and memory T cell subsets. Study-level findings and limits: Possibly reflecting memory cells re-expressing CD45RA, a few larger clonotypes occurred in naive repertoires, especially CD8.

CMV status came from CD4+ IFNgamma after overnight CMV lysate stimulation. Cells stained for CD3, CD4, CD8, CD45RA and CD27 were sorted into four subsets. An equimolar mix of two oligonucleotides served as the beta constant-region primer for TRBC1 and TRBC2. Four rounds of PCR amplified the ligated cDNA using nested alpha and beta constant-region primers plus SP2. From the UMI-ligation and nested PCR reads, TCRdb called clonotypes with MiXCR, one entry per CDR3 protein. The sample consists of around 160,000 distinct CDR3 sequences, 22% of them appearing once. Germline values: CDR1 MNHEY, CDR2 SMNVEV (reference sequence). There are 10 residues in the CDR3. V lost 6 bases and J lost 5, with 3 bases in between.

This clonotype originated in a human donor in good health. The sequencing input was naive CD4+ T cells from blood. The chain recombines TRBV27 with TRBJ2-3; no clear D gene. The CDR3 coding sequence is TGTGCCAGCAGAATAGATACGCAGTATTTT. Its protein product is CASRIDTQYF.